What follows are 25 T cell receptor beta chains derived from one specimen sequenced in a study of blood T cell repertoires in COVID-19. Profiled with immunoSEQ multiplex PCR; TCRdb holds only in-frame clones, not every one. In the table there are around 97,000 clones, approximately 88% of which are singletons. Sequencing used peripheral blood. The receptors were sampled from a human donor in a cohort sampled during active COVID-19.

The chain is built from TRBV19 and TRBJ2-1, with 8 bases that match TRBD1. Losses at the gene ends were 3 bases for V and 10 bases for J; bases not matched to a gene: 17. The CDR3 spans 17 residues. Germline CDR1 reads LNHDA; CDR2 reads SQIVND (reference sequence). CDR3 DNA sequence: TGTGCCAGTAGTATCCTGTTCGGGCAGGGGGCCCTTCGGGAGCAGTTCTTC. This gives the protein CASSILFGQGALREQFF.

The chain is built from TRBV19 and TRBJ1-5; D is uncertain. The CDR3 has 17 residues. Trimming removed 0 bases from V and 4 bases from J, with 16 bases in between. Germline V CDR1 and CDR2: LNHDA, SQIVND (reference sequence). This CDR3 is CASSIDLGGVVNQPQHF. The CDR3 bases are TGTGCCAGTAGTATAGATCTCGGAGGCGTAGTTAATCAGCCCCAGCATTTT. Using reference TRBV19 and TRBJ1-5 for the parts outside the CDR3, the full variable domain is DGGITQSPKYLFRKEGQNVTLSCEQNLNHDAMYWYRQDPGQGLRLIYYSQIVNDFQKGDIAEGYSVSREKKESFPLTVTSAQKNPTAFYLCASSIDLGGVVNQPQHFGDGTRLSIL.

The chain uses TRBV3-1 (or the pseudogene TRBV3-2) and TRBJ1-4, with 9 bases lining up with TRBD1. V was pared by 4 bases and J by 8 bases, with 5 bases of the junction left unmatched. The CDR3 has 14 residues. The germline gives CDR1 LGHDT, CDR2 YNNKEL (reference sequence). The CDR3 here is CASSPTGQGEKLFF. The CDR3 nucleotides are TGTGCCAGCAGCCCGACCGGACAGGGGGAAAAACTGTTTTTT.

The rearrangement uses TRBV4-2 and TRBJ2-1, with a tentative D call TRBD1 (6 bases). The CDR3 consists of 15 residues. The V end lost 5 bases, the J end lost 5 bases, and 16 bases lay between the germline ends. The germline V gene encodes CDR1 LGHNA and CDR2 YNFKEQ. In nucleotides, the CDR3 is TGTGCCAGCAGCACGGAATCTACAGGGAACAATGAGCAGTTCTTC. Residues: CASSTESTGNNEQFF.

The chain links TRBV13 to TRBJ2-3, with D possibly TRBD2 on 5 matching bases. CDR3 length equals 15 residues. V lost 1 base to trimming and J lost 0 bases, with 8 bases between them. The germline V gene has CDR1 PRHDT and CDR2 FYEKMQ (reference sequence). In DNA form, the CDR3 reads TGTGCCAGCAGCTTAGAAGGCGGGAGCACAGATACGCAGTATTTT. This encodes CASSLEGGSTDTQYF.

The chain carries TRBV18 and TRBJ2-5; D remains ambiguous. V lost 3 bases and J 4 bases, leaving 9 bases between the germline ends. This CDR3 comprises 13 residues. The germline V gene has CDR1 KGHSH and CDR2 LQKENI. The CDR3 DNA follows: TGTGCCAGCTCACCGCAGGTGGGAGAGACCCAGTACTTC. This translates into CASSPQVGETQYF.

This clone has only a few counts. The chain's CDR3 is CATSEGGGDTQYF. The CDR3 DNA reads as TGTGCCACCAGTGAGGGGGGAGGAGATACGCAGTATTTT. The chain carries TRBV24-1 and TRBJ2-3, with a possible D match to TRBD2 (6 bases). CDR1 KGHDR and CDR2 SFDVKD come from the germline V gene. This CDR3 comprises 13 residues. V was shortened by 4 bases and J by 5 bases, with 9 bases between the two germline ends.

The chain links TRBV9 to TRBJ1-5; perhaps TRBD1 as D (5 bases). Germline V gene lookup returns CDR1 SGDLS and CDR2 YYNGEE. Trimming took off 4 bases at V and 11 bases at J, with 19 bases between the two ends. This CDR3 is 14 amino acids long. In nucleotides, the CDR3 is TGTGCCAGCAGCCCGGGGTGGGGCGGAGGGGCCCAGCATTTT. Translation: CASSPGWGGGAQHF.

This clone was found once. This chain links TRBV7-9 with TRBJ2-3; D gene ambiguous. This CDR3 region has 11 residues. From germline, CDR1 is SEHNR and CDR2 FQNEAQ (reference sequence). The V end was cut by 11 bases, the J end by 2 bases, with 8 bases between. CDR3 DNA: TGTGCCGGGCAGAACACAGATACGCAGTATTTT. Translated: CAGQNTDTQYF.

This chain uses TRBV5-1 with TRBJ1-3; D perhaps matches TRBD1 (5 bases). The CDR3 has 14 residues. Germline CDR1 reads SGHRS; CDR2 reads YFSETQ. The V and J ends lost 0 bases and 2 bases respectively, with 6 bases between them. The CDR3 bases are TGCGCCAGCAGCTTGGCGGGGGCTGGAAACACCATATATTTT. Its translation: CASSLAGAGNTIYF.

The chain uses TRBV5-4 and TRBJ2-1; D is possibly TRBD2 (7 bases). Germline V lookup: CDR1 SGHNT, CDR2 YYREEE (reference sequence). V was clipped by 7 bases and J by 5 bases, with 16 bases between them. The CDR3 totals 14 residues. The CDR3 region is CASFKGGGHNEQFF. In DNA, the CDR3 is TGTGCCAGCTTTAAAGGGGGGGGGCACAATGAGCAGTTCTTC.

A single count supports this clone. The V call is TRBV7-8, the J call TRBJ1-3; the D gene is possibly TRBD1 (5 bases). V was cut by 4 bases and J by 0 bases, with 16 bases left in between. This CDR3 contains 17 residues. Per germline, CDR1 SGHVS and CDR2 FQNEAQ. The CDR3 spells CASSSSGAYSSGNTIYF. CDR3 in DNA: TGTGCCAGCAGCTCTAGTGGGGCCTATTCCTCTGGAAACACCATATATTTT.

The rearrangement links TRBV4-3 to TRBJ2-7; TRBD2 agrees at 7 bases. With V trimmed by 0 bases and J by 5 bases, 7 bases remained unmatched. The CDR3 extends over 15 amino acids. The germline CDR1 and CDR2 sequences are LGHNA and YSLEER. CDR3 residues: CASSQDPGGWNEQYF. In DNA form, the CDR3 reads TGCGCCAGCAGCCAAGATCCCGGGGGGTGGAACGAGCAGTACTTC.

With regard to this clone: Other nucleotide sequences in the sample specify the same CDR3. The chain uses TRBV6-2 or TRBV6-3 and TRBJ1-2; 9 bases are a match to TRBD1. This CDR3 is built from 14 residues. Germline loops: CDR1 MNHEY, CDR2 SVGEGT. Germline trimming cut 6 bases from V and 5 bases from J; bases unmatched to any gene: 7. The CDR3 protein is CASSTGTGRYGYTF. For the CDR3, the DNA is TGTGCCAGCAGCACCGGGACAGGGCGATATGGCTACACCTTC.

The rearrangement joins TRBV5-1 to TRBJ2-5; 9 nucleotides match TRBD1. Trimming removed 3 bases from V and 4 bases from J; junction bases left unmatched: 7. Germline CDR1 SGHRS, CDR2 YFSETQ. CDR3 size: 15 residues. The DNA of the CDR3 is TGCGCCAGCAGCTCGGGGACAGGGAAGAGAGAGACCCAGTACTTC. It yields the protein CASSSGTGKRETQYF.

V is TRBV7-3 and J is TRBJ2-7, with no clear D. The CDR3 sequence is 13 residues long. Germline CDR1 and CDR2: SGHTA and FQGTGA. The germline V and J ends were trimmed by 1 base and 0 bases, with 4 bases remaining between them. CDR3: CASSLKHSYEQYF. The CDR3 DNA follows: TGTGCCAGCAGCTTAAAGCACTCCTACGAGCAGTACTTC.

The V gene is TRBV4-3, the J gene TRBJ1-1; D is uncertain. The CDR3 contains 15 residues. V dropped 3 bases and J dropped 4 bases, with 15 bases sitting between them. Germline loops: CDR1 LGHNA, CDR2 YSLEER. In DNA form, the CDR3 reads TGCGCCAGCAGCCATCTCCCCGATGGGCGCACTGAAGCTTTCTTT. Translation gives CASSHLPDGRTEAFF.

The V gene is TRBV21-1, the J gene TRBJ1-6. TRBV21-1 is annotated as a pseudogene. The CDR3 is 22 amino acids. For the CDR3, the DNA is TGTGCCAGCACCCCTTCAGGCAGACCCCTGTCTCCAGGAGGCTATGATAATTCACCCCTCCACTTT. Translated: CASTPSGRPLSPGGYDNSPLHF.

This clone was observed a single time. This chain uses TRBV30 with TRBJ2-5; possibly TRBD1 for D (7 bases). Germline V gene sequence: CDR1 GTSNPN, CDR2 SVGIG (reference sequence). The CDR3 runs to 12 residues. The V end lost 3 bases, the J end lost 7 bases, and 12 bases lay between the germline ends. The CDR3: CAWRQGGMTQYF. CDR3 DNA: TGTGCCTGGAGGCAGGGGGGAATGACCCAGTACTTC.

The rearrangement links TRBV6-2 or TRBV6-3 to TRBJ2-5; TRBD2 matches 8 bases. CDR1 is MNHEY and CDR2 is SVGEGT in the germline V gene. V shed 7 bases, J shed 5 bases, and the junction held 12 bases outside the gene matches. This CDR3 region has 15 residues. Here the CDR3 DNA reads TGTGCCAGCACCCCGAGGCGGGGGGAATTGGAGACCCAGTACTTC. It is translated as CASTPRRGELETQYF.

The rearrangement uses TRBV18 and TRBJ1-1; a weak D match, TRBD1 (6 bases). This CDR3 has 18 residues. Germline V CDR1 and CDR2: KGHSH, LQKENI. V gave up 5 bases and J gave up 1 base, with 23 bases separating them. The CDR3 sequence is CASSRVGAGIDANTEAFF. Written as DNA, the CDR3 is TGTGCCAGCTCAAGGGTGGGGGCAGGGATCGATGCGAACACTGAAGCTTTCTTT.

The rearrangement joins TRBV14 to TRBJ2-4, with 7 nucleotides matching TRBD1. V shed 3 bases and J 0 bases; nucleotides not matched to a gene: 5. The CDR3 extends over 16 amino acids. Germline CDR1 reads SGHDN; CDR2 reads FVKESK. CDR3 region: CASSQPTGLAKNIQYF. CDR3 in DNA: TGTGCCAGCAGCCAGCCGACAGGGCTAGCCAAAAACATTCAGTACTTC.

The chain links TRBV7-2 to TRBJ1-2; D is possibly TRBD1 (5 bases). The CDR3 spans 16 residues. Germline V lookup: CDR1 SGHTA, CDR2 FQGNSA. V dropped 5 bases and J dropped 8 bases, with 24 bases sitting between them. The CDR3 spells CASSHPSRAQGRGYTF. The CDR3 DNA sequence: TGTGCCAGCAGCCACCCTTCCAGGGCCCAGGGTAGGGGCTACACCTTC.

The chain carries TRBV7-2 and TRBJ1-5; 10 bases are shared with TRBD1. CDR1 and CDR2 from the germline V gene are SGHTA and FQGNSA. The CDR3 runs 16 residues. J was trimmed by 1 base and V by 4 bases; bases with no gene match: 4. The CDR3 protein is CASSYWTGGSNQPQHF. Written as DNA, the CDR3 is TGTGCCAGCAGCTATTGGACAGGGGGAAGCAATCAGCCCCAGCATTTT.

This chain uses TRBV6-5 with TRBJ2-2, with D possibly TRBD1 on 7 matching bases. CDR3 length: 15 residues. V lost 6 bases and J lost 6, with 17 bases in between. CDR1 is MNHEY and CDR2 is SVGAGI in the germline V gene. For the CDR3, the DNA is TGTGCCAGCAGACGGACAGGAGGGGACTCCGGGGAGCTGTTTTTT. It yields the protein CASRRTGGDSGELFF.